This T cell receptor (beta chain) came from a study of CD8 T cells in Susac syndrome. The V gene's germline CDR1 is DFQATT and CDR2 SNEGSKA (reference sequence). The CDR3 totals 17 residues. V lost 3 bases and J lost 2, with 20 bases in between. The RNA input was about 0.45 to 1 ug, and it was reverse transcribed with random hexamers. The immunoSEQ assay covered 54 Vbeta and 13 Jbeta segments for CDR3. TCRdb re-derived calls from the immunoSEQ multiplex PCR reads in MiXCR, one entry per CDR3 protein. The sample lists tens of thousands of distinct CDR3 sequences; 85% to 95% were seen once. This sequence was found in a human donor with Susac syndrome. Sequenced input: CD4+ T cells from PBMCs. The V and J genes are TRBV20-1 and TRBJ2-1; D assignment may be TRBD1 or TRBD2 (6 bases each). The CDR3: CSASPQGSGGAYNEQFF. The CDR3 DNA sequence: TGCAGTGCTAGCCCCCAGGGGAGCGGAGGGGCCTACAATGAGCAGTTCTTC.